The clone carrying this T cell receptor beta chain was observed a few times. Antigen: not known. This entry comes from a study of CD8 T cells in Susac syndrome. At the level of the study: Patients with Susac syndrome were therapy-naive, taking corticosteroids, with some also receiving intravenous immunoglobulin, or taking intravenous immunoglobulin alone at the time their blood was drawn. General study findings and limits: TEMRA cells and active patients showed peak Susac CD8+ clonal expansion. The number of Susac-specific public clones found was approximately 15 in total CD8+ repertoires and 4 to 6 in CD8+ TEMRA repertoires.

When the RNA was reverse transcribed, random hexamers were used with an input of about 0.5 to 1 ug. TCRdb itself ran the immunoSEQ multiplex PCR reads through MiXCR, one entry per CDR3 protein. The sample has approximately 190,000 distinct CDR3 sequences, 95% seen once; the top ten hold less than 0.2%. The CDR3 spans 14 residues. The germline V and J ends were trimmed by 1 base and 3 bases, with 7 bases remaining between them. The J gene is TRBJ1-5, the V gene TRBV12-3 or TRBV12-4; TRBD1 is a possible D gene (5 bases). Sequencing was carried out using CD8+ T cells from PBMCs. The TCR originated in a human donor with Susac syndrome. The CDR3 DNA follows: TGTGCCAGCAGTTTAGGACAGTTCAATCAGCCCCAGCATTTT. Its translation: CASSLGQFNQPQHF.